This T cell receptor (beta chain) was identified in a study of blood T cell repertoires in COVID-19. Data came from immunoSEQ multiplex PCR; TCRdb stores just in-frame clones and leaves some out. In the table there are roughly 180,000 clones, 70% to 90% of which are singletons. Deletions cut 4 bases from V and 8 bases from J, with 11 bases between. The germline CDR1 and CDR2 sequences are SGHRS and YFSETQ. The CDR3 runs 12 residues. The chain couples TRBV5-1 to TRBJ2-3; D unclear. This receptor was obtained from a woman aged 25-40 years with acute or convalescent COVID-19. Sequencing was performed on peripheral blood. Here the CDR3 reads CASSTLETTQYF. In DNA form, the CDR3 reads TGCGCCAGCAGCACCCTAGAGACTACGCAGTATTTT.